This T cell receptor beta chain came from a study of blood T cell repertoires in COVID-19. Study-wide context: All recovered Cohort 3 donors got two negative PCRs, got clearance, or saw symptom resolution. From the United States, Italy and Spain came samples of acute and convalescent COVID-19.

Participant-reported clinical history was the basis for cohort assignment. The table came from immunoSEQ multiplex PCR; TCRdb's copy has only in-frame clones and leaves some out. The sample consists of 350,000 to 400,000 clones, around 87% of them appearing once. The source of this sequence is a man aged 40-50 years in a cohort exposed to, infected with or recovered from COVID-19 (not recorded which). Sequencing was carried out using PBMCs or T cells enriched from blood (not recorded which).

The CDR3 loop reads CASSLAVYEQYF. The CDR3 nucleotides are TGTGCCAGCAGTTTAGCGGTTTACGAGCAGTACTTC. The genes are TRBV28 and TRBJ2-7, with no clear D. CDR3 size: 12 residues. The germline gives CDR1 MDHEN, CDR2 SYDVKM. V lost 2 bases and J lost 4, with 6 bases in between.